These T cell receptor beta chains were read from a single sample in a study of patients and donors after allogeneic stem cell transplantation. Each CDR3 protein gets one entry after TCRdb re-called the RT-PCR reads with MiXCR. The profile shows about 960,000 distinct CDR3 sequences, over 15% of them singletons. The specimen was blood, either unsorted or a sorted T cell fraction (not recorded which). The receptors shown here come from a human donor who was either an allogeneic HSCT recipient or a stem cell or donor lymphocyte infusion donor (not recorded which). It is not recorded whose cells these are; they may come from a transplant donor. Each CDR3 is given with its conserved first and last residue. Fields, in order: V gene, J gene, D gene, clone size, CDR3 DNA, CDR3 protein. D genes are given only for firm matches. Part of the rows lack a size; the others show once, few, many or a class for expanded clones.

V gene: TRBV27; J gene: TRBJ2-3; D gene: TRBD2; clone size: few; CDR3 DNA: TGTGCCAGCAGAACTAGCGGGAGGGCCGGGGGTACGCAGTATTTT; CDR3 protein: CASRTSGRAGGTQYF
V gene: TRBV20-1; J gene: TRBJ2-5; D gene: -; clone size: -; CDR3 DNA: TGCAGTGCTGACCCAGGTGGAAGGCTGAGGGGCCAAGAGACCCAGTACTTC; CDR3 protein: CSADPGGRLRGQETQYF
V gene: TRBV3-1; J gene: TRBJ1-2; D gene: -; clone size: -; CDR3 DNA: TGTGCCAGCAGCCAAGATGGTGCCAGGCCCTACACCTTC; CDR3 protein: CASSQDGARPYTF
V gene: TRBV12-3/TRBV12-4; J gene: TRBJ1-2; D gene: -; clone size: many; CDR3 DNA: TGTGCCAGCAGCCCGCAAGGGACTCTAGGCAACACCTTC; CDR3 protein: CASSPQGTLGNTF
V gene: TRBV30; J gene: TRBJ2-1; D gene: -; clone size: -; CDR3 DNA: TGTGCCTGGAGAAACAGTAGCGAGCAGTTCTTC; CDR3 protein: CAWRNSSEQFF
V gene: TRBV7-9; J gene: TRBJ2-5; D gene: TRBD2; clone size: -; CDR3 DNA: TGTGCCAGCAGCTCCCCAATACTCGGGAGGTTGGAGACCCAGTACTTC; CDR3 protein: CASSSPILGRLETQYF
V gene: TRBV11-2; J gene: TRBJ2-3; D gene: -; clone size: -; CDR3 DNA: TGTGCCAGCAGCCCCATAAGGTTGCCCACAGATACGCAGTATTTT; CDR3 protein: CASSPIRLPTDTQYF
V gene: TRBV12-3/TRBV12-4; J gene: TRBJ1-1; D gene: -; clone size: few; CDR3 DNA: TGTGCCAGCCCGGACTCGGTGGGGAACACTGAAGCTTTCTTT; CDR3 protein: CASPDSVGNTEAFF
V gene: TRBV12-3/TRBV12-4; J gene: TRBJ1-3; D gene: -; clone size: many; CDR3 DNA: TGTGCCAGCAGCTTTACGGGTGGAAACACCATATATTTT; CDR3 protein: CASSFTGGNTIYF
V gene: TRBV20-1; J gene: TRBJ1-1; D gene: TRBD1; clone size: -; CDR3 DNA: TGCAGTGCAGAACAGGGGAGGACTGAAGCTTTCTTT; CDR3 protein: CSAEQGRTEAFF
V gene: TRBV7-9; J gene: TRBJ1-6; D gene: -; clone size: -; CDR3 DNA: TGTGCCAGCAGCTTGAATCCAGACTCCTATAATTCACCCCTCCACTTT; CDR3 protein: CASSLNPDSYNSPLHF
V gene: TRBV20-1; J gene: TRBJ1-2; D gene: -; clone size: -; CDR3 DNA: TGCAGTGCTAGAGATAGGAGGGCCTATGGCTACACCTTC; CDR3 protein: CSARDRRAYGYTF
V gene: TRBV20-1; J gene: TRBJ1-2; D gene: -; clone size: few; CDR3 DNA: TGCAGTGCAGTAACCAGTAACTATGGCTACACCTTC; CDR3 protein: CSAVTSNYGYTF
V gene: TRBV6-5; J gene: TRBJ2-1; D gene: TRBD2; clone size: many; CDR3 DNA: TGTGCCAGCAGTTACTCCCAATTTGGTAGCGGGAGTAGAAATGAGCAGTTCTTC; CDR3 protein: CASSYSQFGSGSRNEQFF
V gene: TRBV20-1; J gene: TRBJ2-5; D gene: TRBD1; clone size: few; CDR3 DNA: TGCAGTGCTCTAGGACAGGGCCAGGAGACCCAGTACTTC; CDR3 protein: CSALGQGQETQYF
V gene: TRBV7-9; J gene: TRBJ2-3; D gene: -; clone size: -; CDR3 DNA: TGTGCCAGCAGCTTAAACCCACTAGAAGATACGCAGTATTTT; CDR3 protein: CASSLNPLEDTQYF
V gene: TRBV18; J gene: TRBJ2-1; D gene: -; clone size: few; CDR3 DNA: TGTGCCAGCTCACCACGCGGGATCAATGAGCAGTTCTTC; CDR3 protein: CASSPRGINEQFF
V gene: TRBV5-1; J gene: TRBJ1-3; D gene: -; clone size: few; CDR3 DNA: TGCGCCAGCAGCTCTGGGACACTCTCTGGAAACACCATATATTTT; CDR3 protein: CASSSGTLSGNTIYF
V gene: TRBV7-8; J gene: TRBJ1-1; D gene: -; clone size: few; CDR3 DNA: TGTGCCAGCAGCCCCCGAAGGGGGAATGAAGCTTTCTTT; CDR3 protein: CASSPRRGNEAFF
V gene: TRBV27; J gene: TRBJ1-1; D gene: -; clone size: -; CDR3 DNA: TGTGCCAGCAGGCCGGGGGGCCCTAACACTGAAGCTTTCTTT; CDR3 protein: CASRPGGPNTEAFF
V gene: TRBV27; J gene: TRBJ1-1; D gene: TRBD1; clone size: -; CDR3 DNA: TGTGCCAGCCTTTCCGGGACAGCTAACACTGAAGCTTTCTTT; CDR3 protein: CASLSGTANTEAFF
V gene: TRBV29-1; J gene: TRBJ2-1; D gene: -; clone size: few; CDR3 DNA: TGCAGCGTGACACAGGGACCCCATGAGCAGTTCTTC; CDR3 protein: CSVTQGPHEQFF
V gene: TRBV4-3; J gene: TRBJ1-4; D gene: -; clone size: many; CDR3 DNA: TGCGCCAGCAGCCCAGGGTGGGGACTGGATGAAAAACTGTTTTTT; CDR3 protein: CASSPGWGLDEKLFF
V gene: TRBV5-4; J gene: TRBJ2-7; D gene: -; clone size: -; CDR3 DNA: TGTGCCAGCAGCTTGGGTCGTCCCCAGGTATACGAGCAGTACTTC; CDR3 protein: CASSLGRPQVYEQYF
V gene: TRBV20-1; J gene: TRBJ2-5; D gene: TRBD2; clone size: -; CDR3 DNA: TGCAGTGCTATTTTAACTCTAGCGGCCCCCCAAGAGACCCAGTACTTC; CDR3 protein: CSAILTLAAPQETQYF
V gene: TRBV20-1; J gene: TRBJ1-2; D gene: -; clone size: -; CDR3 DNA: TGCAGTGCTAGGGCACGGACGGCCCAGGGTGGCTACACCTTC; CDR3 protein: CSARARTAQGGYTF
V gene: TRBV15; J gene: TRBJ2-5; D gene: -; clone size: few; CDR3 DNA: TGTGCCACCAGCAGAGATTGGGAGACCCAGTACTTC; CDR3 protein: CATSRDWETQYF
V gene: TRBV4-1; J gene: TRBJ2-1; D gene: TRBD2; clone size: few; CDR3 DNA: TGCGCCAGCAGCCTGCGGGGGAACTTTATGGATGAGCAGTTCTTC; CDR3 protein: CASSLRGNFMDEQFF
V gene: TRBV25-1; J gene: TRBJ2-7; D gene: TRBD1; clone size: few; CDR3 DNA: TGTGCCAGCAGTGAATTCGGACAGGGGGGTTACGAGCAGTACTTC; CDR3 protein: CASSEFGQGGYEQYF
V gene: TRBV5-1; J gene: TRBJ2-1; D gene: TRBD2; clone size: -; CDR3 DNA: TGCGCCAGCAGACGGGAGACTAGCTCTATAAGCTCCTACAATGAGCAGTTCTTC; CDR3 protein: CASRRETSSISSYNEQFF
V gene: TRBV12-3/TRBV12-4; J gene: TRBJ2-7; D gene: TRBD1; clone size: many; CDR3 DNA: TGTGCCAGCAGTCCCAGGCGGGGACAGGGTGGTGAGCAGTACTTC; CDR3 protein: CASSPRRGQGGEQYF
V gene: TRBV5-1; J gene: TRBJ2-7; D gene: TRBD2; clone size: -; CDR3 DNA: TGCGCCAGCAGCTTAACTAGCGAAACCTACGAGCAGTACTTC; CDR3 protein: CASSLTSETYEQYF
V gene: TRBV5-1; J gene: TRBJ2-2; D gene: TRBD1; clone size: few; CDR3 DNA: TGCGCCAGCAGCCGGGACAGATCGGTCGGGGAGCTGTTTTTT; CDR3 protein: CASSRDRSVGELFF
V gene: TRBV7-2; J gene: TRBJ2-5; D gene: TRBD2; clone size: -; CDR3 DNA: TGTGCCAGCAGCTTCGGGGGGGGGAAGACCCAGTACTTC; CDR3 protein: CASSFGGGKTQYF
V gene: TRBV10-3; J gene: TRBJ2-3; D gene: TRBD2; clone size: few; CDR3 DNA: TGTGCCATCAGTGACCCGCCGGGATTAGCGGGGTCTTATACGCAGTATTTT; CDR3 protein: CAISDPPGLAGSYTQYF
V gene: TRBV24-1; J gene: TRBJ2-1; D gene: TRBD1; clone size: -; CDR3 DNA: TGTGCCACCAGTGATTTAGGTGGGACAGGGCACAATGAGCAGTTCTTC; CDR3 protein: CATSDLGGTGHNEQFF
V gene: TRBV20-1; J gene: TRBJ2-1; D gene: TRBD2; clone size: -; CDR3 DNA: TGCAGTGCTAGACGGGGGGGCTACAATGAGCAGTTCTTC; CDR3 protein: CSARRGGYNEQFF
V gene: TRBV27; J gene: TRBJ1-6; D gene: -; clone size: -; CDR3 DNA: TGTGCCAGCAGTTACACGGGACCTATCAATTCACCCCTCCACTTT; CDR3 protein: CASSYTGPINSPLHF
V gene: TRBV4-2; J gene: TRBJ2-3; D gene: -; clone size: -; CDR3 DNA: TGTGCCAGCAGCCAAGATCCTCCTAGCGCCCGCACAGATACGCAGTATTTT; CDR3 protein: CASSQDPPSARTDTQYF
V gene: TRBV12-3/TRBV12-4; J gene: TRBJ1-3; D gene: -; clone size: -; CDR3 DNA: TGTGCCAGCAGTTCCGGATATAGGAGAGGGATTAGAAACACCATATATTTT; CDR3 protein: CASSSGYRRGIRNTIYF
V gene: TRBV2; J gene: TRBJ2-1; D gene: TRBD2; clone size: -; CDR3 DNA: TGTGCCAAAGCGGTGACTAGCGGTCCCAATGAGCAGTTCTTC; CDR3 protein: CAKAVTSGPNEQFF
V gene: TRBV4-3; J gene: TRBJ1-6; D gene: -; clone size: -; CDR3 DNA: TGCGCCAGCAGCCGTTCCGGGACCGGAAATTCACCCCTCCACTTT; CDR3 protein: CASSRSGTGNSPLHF
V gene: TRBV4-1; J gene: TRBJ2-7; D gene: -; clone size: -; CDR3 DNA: TGCGCCAGCAGCCAAGGCTCTACCTATTCCTACGAGCAGTACTTC; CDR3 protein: CASSQGSTYSYEQYF
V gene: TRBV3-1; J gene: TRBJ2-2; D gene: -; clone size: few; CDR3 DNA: TGTGCCAGCAGCCCCCCTGGCCCTATTTCCACCGGGGAGCTGTTTTTT; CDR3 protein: CASSPPGPISTGELFF
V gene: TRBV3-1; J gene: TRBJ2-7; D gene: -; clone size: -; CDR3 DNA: TGTGCCAGCAGGGGGACTGTCTACGAGCAGTACTTC; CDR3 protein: CASRGTVYEQYF
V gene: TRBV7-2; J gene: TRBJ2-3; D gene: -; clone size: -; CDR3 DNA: TGTGCCAGCAGCTTACCTAGAAATACGCAGTATTTT; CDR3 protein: CASSLPRNTQYF
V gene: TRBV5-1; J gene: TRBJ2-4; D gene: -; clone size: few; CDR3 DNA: TGCGCCAGCAGCTTGGAATTCAGGGGTAGGGGGGGCATTCAGTACTTC; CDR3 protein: CASSLEFRGRGGIQYF
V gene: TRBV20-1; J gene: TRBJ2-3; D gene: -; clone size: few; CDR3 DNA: TGCAGTGCCGACGGTTTAGGAGCGGAGGCGTATGCAGATACGCAGTATTTT; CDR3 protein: CSADGLGAEAYADTQYF
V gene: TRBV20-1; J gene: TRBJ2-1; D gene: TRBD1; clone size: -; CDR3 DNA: TGCAGTGCAGGGACAGGGGGCAAGGAGCAGTTCTTC; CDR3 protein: CSAGTGGKEQFF
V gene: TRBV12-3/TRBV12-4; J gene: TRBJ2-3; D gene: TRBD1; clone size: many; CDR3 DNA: TGTGCCAGCAGTTCACCCGACAGGGCTAGCACAGATACGCAGTATTTT; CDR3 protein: CASSSPDRASTDTQYF
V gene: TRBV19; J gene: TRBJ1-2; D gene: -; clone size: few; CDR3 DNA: TGTGCCAGTAGAGCCGACGCCGGGATGGGTGGCTACACCTTC; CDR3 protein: CASRADAGMGGYTF